This T cell receptor beta chain was documented in a study of T cells of healthy individuals. The CDR3 is 19 residues long. With 5 bases clipped from V and 0 bases from J, the junction kept 8 bases outside the gene matches. Germline CDR1 reads SEHNR; CDR2 reads FQNEAQ (reference sequence). TCRdb processed the 5' RACE reads anew with MiXCR; each CDR3 protein has one entry. The data show tens of thousands of distinct CDR3 sequences, 15% to 20% seen once. This clonotype showed up many times. This TCR was sampled from a human donor in good health. The chain couples TRBV7-9 to TRBJ2-6; 12 positions agree with TRBD2. In DNA form, the CDR3 reads TGTGCCAGCAGCGGAACCGGACTAGCGGGACACTCTGGGGCCAACGTCCTGACTTTC. It specifies CASSGTGLAGHSGANVLTF.